The present T cell receptor (beta chain) was sequenced within a study of blood T cell repertoires in COVID-19. Here immunoSEQ multiplex PCR was the method, and the copy in TCRdb shows in-frame clones only, minus some. The table records about 200,000 clones, around 81% of them present only once. Ages ranged from about 18 to 89 years, with residence in about two dozen US areas. The V gene's germline CDR1 is SGHDT and CDR2 YYEEEE. V lost 2 bases, J lost 1 base, and 15 bases lay in between. This CDR3 has 16 amino acids. Sequenced: PBMCs or T cells enriched from blood (not recorded which). The sequence derives from a man in his forties or fifties who had recovered from COVID-19. The chain uses TRBV5-6 and TRBJ1-2; no clear D gene. The CDR3 DNA follows: TGTGCCAGCAGCTTAATGTGGCAGGACTTTAACTATGGCTACACCTTC. Amino acid sequence: CASSLMWQDFNYGYTF.